This TCR beta chain was profiled in a study of blood T cells in healthy people across ages. The second PCR ran roughly 6 to 12 cycles with a sample-barcoded 5' primer and J-beta primers. TCRdb reanalysed the 5' RACE reads using MiXCR and keeps one entry per CDR3 protein. The profile shows around 2 million distinct CDR3 sequences, roughly two fifths of them singletons. The sample taken for sequencing was blood. This TCR came from a human donor in good health.

The CDR3, as DNA: TGTGCCAGCAGTTGGATAGGGTTTAGCGGGGAGCTGTTTTTT. Translation: CASSWIGFSGELFF. The chain uses TRBV12-3 or TRBV12-4 and TRBJ2-2, with D unresolved. The CDR3 is made up of 14 amino acids. Trimming removed 4 bases at V and 7 bases at J, with 13 bases between.